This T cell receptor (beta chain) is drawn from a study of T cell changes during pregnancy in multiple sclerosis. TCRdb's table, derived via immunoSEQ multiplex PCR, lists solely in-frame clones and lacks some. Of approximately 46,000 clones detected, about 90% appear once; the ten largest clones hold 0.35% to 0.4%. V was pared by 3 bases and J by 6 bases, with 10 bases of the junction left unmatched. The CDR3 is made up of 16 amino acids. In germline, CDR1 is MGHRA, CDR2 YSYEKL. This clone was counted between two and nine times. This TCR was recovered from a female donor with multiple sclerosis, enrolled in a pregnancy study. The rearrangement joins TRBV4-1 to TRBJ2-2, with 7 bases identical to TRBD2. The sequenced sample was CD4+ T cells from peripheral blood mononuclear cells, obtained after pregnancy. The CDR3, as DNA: TGCGCCAGCAGCCATCTTGGGCGGGAGATCGCCGGGGAGCTGTTTTTT. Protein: CASSHLGREIAGELFF.